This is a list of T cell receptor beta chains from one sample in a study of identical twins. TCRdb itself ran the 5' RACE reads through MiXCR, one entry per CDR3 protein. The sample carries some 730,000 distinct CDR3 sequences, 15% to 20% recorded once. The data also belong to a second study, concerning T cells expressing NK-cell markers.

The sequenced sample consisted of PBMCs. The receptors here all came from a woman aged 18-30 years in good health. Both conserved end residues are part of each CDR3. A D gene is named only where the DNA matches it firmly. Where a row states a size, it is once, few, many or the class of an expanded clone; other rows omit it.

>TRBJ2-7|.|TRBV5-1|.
TGCGCCAGCGCCCCGGGCCTATGGGAGCCCGAGCAGTACTTC
CASAPGLWEPEQYF
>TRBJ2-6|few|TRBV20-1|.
TGCAGTGCTGGGGACGGAAGCTCTGGGGCCAACGTCCTGACTTTC
CSAGDGSSGANVLTF
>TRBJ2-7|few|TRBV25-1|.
TGTGCCAGCAGTGTAATCTACGAGCAGTACTTC
CASSVIYEQYF
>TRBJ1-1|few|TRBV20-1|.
TGCAGTGCCCCGCGACAGCTCATGAACACTGAAGCTTTCTTT
CSAPRQLMNTEAFF
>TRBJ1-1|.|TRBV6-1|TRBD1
TGTGCCAGCCAAGTCCGGCAGGGGGATGAAGCTTTCTTT
CASQVRQGDEAFF
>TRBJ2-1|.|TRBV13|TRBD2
TGTGCCAGCAGCTGGAGACTAGCGGGGGATAACAATGAGCAGTTCTTC
CASSWRLAGDNNEQFF
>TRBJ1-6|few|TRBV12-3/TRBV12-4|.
TGTGCCAGCCGCCGGTCCGGGCTTAATTCACCCCTCCACTTT
CASRRSGLNSPLHF
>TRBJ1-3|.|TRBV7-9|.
TGTGCCAGCAGCTTACAGGGAACCTTTGGAAACACCATATATTTT
CASSLQGTFGNTIYF
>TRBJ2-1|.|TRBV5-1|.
TGCGCCAGCAGCTTGTTCTCTTCCGGGACCCGGGCAGGGGAGCAGTTCTTC
CASSLFSSGTRAGEQFF
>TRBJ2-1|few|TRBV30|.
TGTGCCTGGAGTGTTGTTCCCTCGAACAATGAGCAGTTCTTC
CAWSVVPSNNEQFF
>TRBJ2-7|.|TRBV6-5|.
TGTGCCAGCAGTTACTCGAAGGGTCCCTACGAGCAGTACTTC
CASSYSKGPYEQYF
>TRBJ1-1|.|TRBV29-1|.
TGCCACGCGTGGGGGCAGGGGAACACTGAAGCTTTCTTT
CHAWGQGNTEAFF
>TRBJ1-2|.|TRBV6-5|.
TGTGCCAGCAGTTCAGGGTTGATAAACTATGGCTACACCTTC
CASSSGLINYGYTF
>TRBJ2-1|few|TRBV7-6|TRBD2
TGTGCCAGCAGCTCACTAGTGAGCGGGAGTTTCGATGAGCAGTTCTTC
CASSSLVSGSFDEQFF
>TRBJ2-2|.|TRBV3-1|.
TGTGCCACCACCCAAGATCTCACGGAGTCGAACACCGGGGAGCTGTTTTTT
CATTQDLTESNTGELFF
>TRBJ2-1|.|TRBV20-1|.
TGCAGTGCCAAGCCGGGACACAACAATGAGCAGTTCTTC
CSAKPGHNNEQFF
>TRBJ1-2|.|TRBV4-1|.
TGCGCCAGCAGCTCACCGCTGCGGGGAAACTATGGCTACACCTTC
CASSSPLRGNYGYTF
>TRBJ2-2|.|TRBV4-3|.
TGCGCCAGCAGCCAATTTAGGGTGGGCACCGGGGAGCTGTTTTTT
CASSQFRVGTGELFF
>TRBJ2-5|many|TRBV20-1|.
TGCAGTGCTAGCCGGGACACCCAAGAGACCCAGTACTTC
CSASRDTQETQYF
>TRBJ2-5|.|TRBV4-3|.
TGCGCCAGCAGCCAAGTTAGGTACCAAGAGACCCAGTACTTC
CASSQVRYQETQYF
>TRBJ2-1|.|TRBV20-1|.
TGCAGTGCTGTTAGCGGCCCCTCCTACAATGAGCAGTTCTTC
CSAVSGPSYNEQFF
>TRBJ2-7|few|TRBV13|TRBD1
TGTGCCAGCAGCCCTACCGGGACAGGGAAAAACGAGCAGTACTTC
CASSPTGTGKNEQYF